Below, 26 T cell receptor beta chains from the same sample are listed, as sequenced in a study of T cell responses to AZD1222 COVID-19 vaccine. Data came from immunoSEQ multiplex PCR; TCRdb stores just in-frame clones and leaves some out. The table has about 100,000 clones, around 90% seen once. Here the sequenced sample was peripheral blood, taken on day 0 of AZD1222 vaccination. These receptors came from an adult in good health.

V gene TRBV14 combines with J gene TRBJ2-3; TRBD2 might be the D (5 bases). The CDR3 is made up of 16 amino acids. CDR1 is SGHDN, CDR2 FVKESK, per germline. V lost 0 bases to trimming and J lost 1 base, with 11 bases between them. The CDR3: CASSQDRLARTDTQYF. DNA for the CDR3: TGTGCCAGCAGCCAAGACAGGTTAGCGCGCACAGATACGCAGTATTTT.

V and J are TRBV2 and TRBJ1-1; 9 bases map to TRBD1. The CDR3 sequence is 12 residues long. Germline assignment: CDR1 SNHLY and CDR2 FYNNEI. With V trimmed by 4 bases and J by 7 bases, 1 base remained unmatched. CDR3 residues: CASSGQGVEAFF. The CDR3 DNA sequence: TGTGCCAGCAGTGGACAGGGGGTTGAAGCTTTCTTT.

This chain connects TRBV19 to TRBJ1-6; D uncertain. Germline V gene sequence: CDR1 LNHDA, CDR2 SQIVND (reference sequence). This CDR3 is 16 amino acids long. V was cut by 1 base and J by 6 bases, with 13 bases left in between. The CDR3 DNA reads TGTGCCAGTAGTATAGCCGTACGGCAACCTAATTCACCCCTCCACTTT. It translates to CASSIAVRQPNSPLHF.

The CDR3 sequence: CASFLSSGTSGSNEQFF. In nucleotides, the CDR3 is TGTGCCAGCTTCTTGAGCTCCGGGACTAGCGGGAGCAATGAGCAGTTCTTC. The genes are TRBV7-9 and TRBJ2-1; 14 bases agree with TRBD2. This CDR3 has 17 amino acids. CDR1 is SEHNR, CDR2 FQNEAQ, per germline (reference sequence). V was clipped by 8 bases and J by 6 bases; unmatched bases: 12.

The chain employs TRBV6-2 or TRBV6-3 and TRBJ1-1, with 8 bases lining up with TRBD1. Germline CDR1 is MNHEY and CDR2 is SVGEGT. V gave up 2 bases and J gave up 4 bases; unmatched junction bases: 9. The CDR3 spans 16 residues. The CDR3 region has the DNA TGTGCCAGCAGTTACGCCCCGGGACAGGAGGCCACTGAAGCTTTCTTT. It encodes CASSYAPGQEATEAFF.

The CDR3 sequence is CSVGLAGSYEQYF. In DNA form, the CDR3 reads TGCAGCGTTGGACTAGCGGGATCATACGAGCAGTACTTC. The V call is TRBV29-1, the J call TRBJ2-7; 11 bases are a match to TRBD2. Germline trimming cut 4 bases from V and 4 bases from J; bases unmatched to any gene: 3. This CDR3 is built from 13 residues. In germline, CDR1 is SQVTM, CDR2 ANQGSEA.

The DNA for the CDR3 is TGTGCCAGCAGTGAAGATGTAGAGGAAGCGGGCGGGGAGCTGTTTTTT. Translating it yields CASSEDVEEAGGELFF. The rearrangement links TRBV2 to TRBJ2-2; tentative D call: TRBD2 (6 bases). Germline V gives CDR1 SNHLY, CDR2 FYNNEI. The CDR3 is made up of 16 amino acids. With 1 base removed from V and 7 bases from J, the gap between germline ends came to 16 bases. The complete variable domain, with remaining parts taken from reference TRBV2 and TRBJ2-2, reads EPEVTQTPSHQVTQMGQEVILRCVPISNHLYFYWYRQILGQKVEFLVSFYNNEISEKSEIFDDQFSVERPDGSNFTLKIRSTKLEDSAMYFCASSEDVEEAGGELFFGEGSRLTVL.

CDR3 residues: CASSPTSGIINEQFF. The CDR3 DNA reads TGTGCCAGCAGCCCCACTAGCGGGATAATCAATGAGCAGTTCTTC. The chain carries TRBV7-8 and TRBJ2-1, with TRBD2 matching over 10 bases. The CDR3 is 15 amino acids. Per the germline V gene, CDR1 is SGHVS and CDR2 is FQNEAQ. After removal of 5 bases from V and 6 bases from J, the junction contained 7 bases not matched to a gene.

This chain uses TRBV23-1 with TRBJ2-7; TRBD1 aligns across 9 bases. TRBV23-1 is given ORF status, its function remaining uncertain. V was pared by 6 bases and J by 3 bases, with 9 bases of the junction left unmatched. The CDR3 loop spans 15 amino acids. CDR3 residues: CASSPLGQGGYEQYF. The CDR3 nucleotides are TGCGCCAGCAGCCCACTGGGACAGGGAGGCTACGAGCAGTACTTC.

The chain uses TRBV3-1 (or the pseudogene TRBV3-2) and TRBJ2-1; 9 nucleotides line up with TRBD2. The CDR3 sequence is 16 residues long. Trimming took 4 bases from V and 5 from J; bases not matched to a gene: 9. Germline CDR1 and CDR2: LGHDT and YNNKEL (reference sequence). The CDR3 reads CASSPNPGTSNNEQFF. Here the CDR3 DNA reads TGTGCCAGCAGCCCGAACCCCGGGACTAGCAACAATGAGCAGTTCTTC.

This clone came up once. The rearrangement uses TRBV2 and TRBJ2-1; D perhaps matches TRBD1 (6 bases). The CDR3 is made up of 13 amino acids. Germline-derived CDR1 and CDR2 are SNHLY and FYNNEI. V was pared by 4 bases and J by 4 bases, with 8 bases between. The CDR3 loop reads CASSAQGYNEQFF. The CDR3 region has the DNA TGTGCCAGCAGTGCTCAGGGGTACAATGAGCAGTTCTTC.

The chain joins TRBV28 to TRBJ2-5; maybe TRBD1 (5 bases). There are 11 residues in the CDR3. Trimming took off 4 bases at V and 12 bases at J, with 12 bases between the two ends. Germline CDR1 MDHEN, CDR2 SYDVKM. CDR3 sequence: CASSSTGPKYF. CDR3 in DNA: TGTGCCAGCAGTTCCACAGGTCCCAAGTACTTC.

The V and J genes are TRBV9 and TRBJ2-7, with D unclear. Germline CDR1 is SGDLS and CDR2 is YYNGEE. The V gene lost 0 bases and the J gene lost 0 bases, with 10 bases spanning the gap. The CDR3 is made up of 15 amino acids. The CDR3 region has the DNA TGTGCCAGCAGCGTAGGGCCCAGGACCTCCTACGAGCAGTACTTC. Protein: CASSVGPRTSYEQYF.

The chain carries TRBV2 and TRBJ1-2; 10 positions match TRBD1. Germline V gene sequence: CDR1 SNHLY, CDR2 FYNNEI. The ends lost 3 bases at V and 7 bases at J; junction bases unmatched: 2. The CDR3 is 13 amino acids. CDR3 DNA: TGTGCCAGCAGTGAGAGGACAGGGGGTGGCTACACCTTC. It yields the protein CASSERTGGGYTF.

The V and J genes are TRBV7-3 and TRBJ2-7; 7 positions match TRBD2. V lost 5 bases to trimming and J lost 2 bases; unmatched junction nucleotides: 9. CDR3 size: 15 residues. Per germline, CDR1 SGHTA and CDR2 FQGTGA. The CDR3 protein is CASSAGAGFAYEQYF. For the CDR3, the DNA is TGTGCCAGCAGCGCTGGAGCGGGATTTGCCTACGAGCAGTACTTC.

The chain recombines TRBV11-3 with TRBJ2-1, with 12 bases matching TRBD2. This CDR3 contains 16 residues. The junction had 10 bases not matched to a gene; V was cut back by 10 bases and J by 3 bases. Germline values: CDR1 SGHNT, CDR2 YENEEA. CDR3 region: CATPGLAGSHYNEQFF. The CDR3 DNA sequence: TGTGCCACCCCTGGACTAGCGGGATCCCACTACAATGAGCAGTTCTTC.

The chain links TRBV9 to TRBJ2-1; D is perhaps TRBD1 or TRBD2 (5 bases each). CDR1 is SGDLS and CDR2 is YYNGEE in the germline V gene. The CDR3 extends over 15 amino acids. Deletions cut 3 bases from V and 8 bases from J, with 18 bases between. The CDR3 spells CASSETGTLDYEQFF. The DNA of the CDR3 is TGTGCCAGCAGCGAGACCGGGACCCTCGACTATGAGCAGTTCTTC.

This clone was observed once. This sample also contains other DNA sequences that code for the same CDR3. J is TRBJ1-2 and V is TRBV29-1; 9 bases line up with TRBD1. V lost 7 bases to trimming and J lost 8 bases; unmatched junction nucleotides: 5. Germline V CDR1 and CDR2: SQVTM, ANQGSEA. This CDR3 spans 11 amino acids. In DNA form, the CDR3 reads TGCAGCGGGGGGACAGGGTCCGGCTACACCTTC. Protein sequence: CSGGTGSGYTF.

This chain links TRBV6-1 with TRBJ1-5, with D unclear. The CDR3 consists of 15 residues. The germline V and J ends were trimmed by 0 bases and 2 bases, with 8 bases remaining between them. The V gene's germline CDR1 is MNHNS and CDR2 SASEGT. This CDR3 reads CASSEARRGNQPQHF. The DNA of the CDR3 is TGTGCCAGCAGTGAAGCGCGGCGTGGCAATCAGCCCCAGCATTTT.

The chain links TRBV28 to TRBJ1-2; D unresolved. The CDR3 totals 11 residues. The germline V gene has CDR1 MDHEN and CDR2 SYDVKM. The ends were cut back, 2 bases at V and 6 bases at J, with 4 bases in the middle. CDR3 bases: TGTGCCAGCAGTTTAAGGGATGGCTACACCTTC. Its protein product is CASSLRDGYTF.

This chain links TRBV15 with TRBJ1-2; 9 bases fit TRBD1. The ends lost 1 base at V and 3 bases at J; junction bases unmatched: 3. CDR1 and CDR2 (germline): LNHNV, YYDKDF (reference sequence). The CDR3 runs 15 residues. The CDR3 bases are TGTGCCACCAGCAGAGGGGGGGACAGGGACTATGGCTACACCTTC. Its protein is CATSRGGDRDYGYTF.

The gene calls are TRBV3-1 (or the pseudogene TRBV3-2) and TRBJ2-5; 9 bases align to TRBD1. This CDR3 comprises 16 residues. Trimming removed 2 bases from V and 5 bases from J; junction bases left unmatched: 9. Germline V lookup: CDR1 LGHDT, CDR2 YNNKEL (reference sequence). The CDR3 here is CASSQTTTGGEETQYF. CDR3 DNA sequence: TGTGCCAGCAGCCAAACCACCACAGGGGGCGAGGAGACCCAGTACTTC.

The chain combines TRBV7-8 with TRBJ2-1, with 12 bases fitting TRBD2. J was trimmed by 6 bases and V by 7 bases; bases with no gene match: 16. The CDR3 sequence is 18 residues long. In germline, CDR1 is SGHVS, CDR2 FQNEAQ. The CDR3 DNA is TGTGCCAGCACCCCCTCTAGGACTAGCGGGAATCAGGTCAATGAGCAGTTCTTC. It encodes CASTPSRTSGNQVNEQFF.

The CDR3 spells CASSQDWPVRNTEAFF. As DNA, the CDR3 is TGTGCCAGCAGCCAAGATTGGCCGGTGAGGAACACTGAAGCTTTCTTT. The V and J genes are TRBV14 and TRBJ1-1; D gene unclear. With 0 bases removed from V and 1 base from J, the gap between germline ends came to 12 bases. There are 16 residues in the CDR3. Germline V gives CDR1 SGHDN, CDR2 FVKESK. Filled out from reference TRBV14 and TRBJ1-1, the complete variable domain reads EAGVTQFPSHSVIEKGQTVTLRCDPISGHDNLYWYRRVMGKEIKFLLHFVKESKQDESGMPNNRFLAERTGGTYSTLKVQPAELEDSGVYFCASSQDWPVRNTEAFFGQGTRLTVV.

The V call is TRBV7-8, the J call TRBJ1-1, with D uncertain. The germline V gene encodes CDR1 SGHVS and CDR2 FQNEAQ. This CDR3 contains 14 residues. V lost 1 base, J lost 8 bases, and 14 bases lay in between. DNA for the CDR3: TGTGCCAGCAGCTTAGGAGTGCGTGGTGCGGAAGCTTTCTTT. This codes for CASSLGVRGAEAFF.

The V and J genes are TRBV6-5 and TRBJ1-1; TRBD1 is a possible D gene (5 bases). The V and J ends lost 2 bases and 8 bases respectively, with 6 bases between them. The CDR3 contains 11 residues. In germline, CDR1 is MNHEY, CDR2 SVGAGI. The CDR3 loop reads CASSYEGEAFF. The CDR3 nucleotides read TGTGCCAGCAGTTACGAGGGGGAAGCTTTCTTT.